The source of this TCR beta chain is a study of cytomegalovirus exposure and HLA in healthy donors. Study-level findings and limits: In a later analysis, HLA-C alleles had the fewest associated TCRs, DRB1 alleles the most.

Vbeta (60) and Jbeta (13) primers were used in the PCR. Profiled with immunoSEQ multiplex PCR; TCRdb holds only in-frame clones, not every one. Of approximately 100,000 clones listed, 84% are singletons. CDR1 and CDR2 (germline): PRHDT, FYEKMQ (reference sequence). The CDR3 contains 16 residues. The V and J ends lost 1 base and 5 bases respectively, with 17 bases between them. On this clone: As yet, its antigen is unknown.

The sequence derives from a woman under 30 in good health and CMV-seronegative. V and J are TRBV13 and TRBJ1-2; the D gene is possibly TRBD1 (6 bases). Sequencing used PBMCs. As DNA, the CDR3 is TGTGCCAGCAGCTTAGCTTCTGAGGGGGTGGTTTATGGCTACACCTTC. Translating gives CASSLASEGVVYGYTF.